Each of the 26 T cell receptor beta chains below was sequenced from the same sample in a study of PD-1 blockade in classical Hodgkin lymphoma. Repertoires were generated with immunoSEQ multiplex PCR, while TCRdb's copy carries only in-frame clones and drops some. The repertoire consists of under 25,000 clones, with less than 75% occurring once and the leading ten covering roughly a fifth. Time point meaning: cycle 4 day 1 (C4D1), after 6 weeks of nivolumab. Every patient relapsed after autologous stem cell transplantation, and brentuximab vedotin exposure varied. The specimen comprised peripheral blood mononuclear cells (PBMCs), sampled before the fourth cycle of nivolumab. The receptor source for this set is a human donor with classical Hodgkin lymphoma.

This clone was recorded a few times. The genes are TRBV2 and TRBJ2-7; D gene ambiguous. The CDR3 consists of 13 residues. V gave up 3 bases and J gave up 1 base, with 7 bases separating them. The germline gives CDR1 SNHLY, CDR2 FYNNEI. CDR3 region: CASSDARSYEQYF. The CDR3 DNA follows: TGTGCCAGCAGTGATGCCAGATCCTACGAGCAGTACTTC.

The V call is TRBV6-5, the J call TRBJ1-1; D is possibly TRBD1 (5 bases). V lost 0 bases, J lost 5 bases, and 10 bases lay in between. The CDR3 has 14 residues. Germline V gene sequence: CDR1 MNHEY, CDR2 SVGAGI. In DNA form, the CDR3 reads TGTGCCAGCAGTTACTCGTCAGGGTTTACTGAAGCTTTCTTT. It translates to CASSYSSGFTEAFF.

J is TRBJ2-3 and V is TRBV9; 7 nucleotides align to TRBD1. The V gene's germline CDR1 is SGDLS and CDR2 YYNGEE. V was pared by 0 bases and J by 1 base, with 5 bases of the junction left unmatched. This CDR3 region has 16 residues. The CDR3 coding sequence is TGTGCCAGCAGCGTAGTCGGGACAGCCCGCACAGATACGCAGTATTTT. Protein product: CASSVVGTARTDTQYF.

The J gene is TRBJ1-3, the V gene TRBV5-6; D not certain. Germline CDR1 SGHDT, CDR2 YYEEEE. V lost 3 bases and J 3 bases, leaving 16 bases between the germline ends. The CDR3 runs 16 residues. CDR3 loop: CASSSWGRLGGNTIYF. The CDR3 DNA sequence: TGTGCCAGCAGCTCATGGGGAAGATTGGGTGGAAACACCATATATTTT.

The chain is built from TRBV5-1 and TRBJ2-3, with unresolved D. V was cut by 3 bases and J by 5 bases, with 10 bases left in between. This CDR3 comprises 13 residues. Germline lookup yields CDR1 SGHRS and CDR2 YFSETQ. CDR3 in amino acids: CASSSLPGDTQYF. DNA of the CDR3: TGCGCCAGCAGCTCCCTGCCGGGAGATACGCAGTATTTT.

The gene calls are TRBV5-1 and TRBJ2-7; D possibly corresponds to TRBD2 (7 bases). The CDR3 contains 14 residues. V lost 7 bases, J lost 3 bases, and 17 bases lay in between. Per the germline V gene, CDR1 is SGHRS and CDR2 is YFSETQ. CDR3 in amino acids: CASRRGANDYEQYF. The CDR3 region has the DNA TGCGCCAGCCGACGGGGGGCCAATGACTACGAGCAGTACTTC.

The chain links TRBV5-4 to TRBJ2-7, with D possibly matching TRBD2 (5 bases). Germline loops: CDR1 SGHNT, CDR2 YYREEE (reference sequence). V shed 0 bases and J shed 6 bases, with 13 bases lying between them. The length of the CDR3 is 14 residues. This CDR3 is CASSLVPTEAEQYF. The CDR3 nucleotides are TGTGCCAGCAGCTTGGTCCCCACGGAGGCCGAGCAGTACTTC.

The chain combines TRBV11-2 with TRBJ1-1, with D maybe TRBD1 (5 bases). V was cut by 3 bases and J by 10 bases, with 12 bases left in between. The CDR3 loop spans 12 amino acids. The germline gives CDR1 SGHAT, CDR2 FQNNGV. CDR3 region: CASSFEGRRAFF. The DNA for the CDR3 is TGTGCCAGCAGCTTTGAGGGGCGTAGAGCTTTCTTT.

This clone was counted a single time. This chain joins TRBV28 and TRBJ1-4; D unresolved. With 4 bases removed from V and 5 bases from J, the gap between germline ends came to 14 bases. From germline, CDR1 is MDHEN and CDR2 SYDVKM. The CDR3 has 15 amino acids. The CDR3 loop reads CASSYLAATNEKLFF. The CDR3 DNA sequence: TGTGCCAGCAGTTACCTGGCAGCCACGAATGAAAAACTGTTTTTT.

This chain connects TRBV19 to TRBJ2-3; 7 bases match TRBD2. CDR3 length: 16 residues. V dropped 7 bases and J dropped 0; count of bases not matched to a gene: 10. Germline CDR1 is LNHDA and CDR2 is SQIVND (reference sequence). The CDR3 region has the DNA TGTGCCAGTAAAAGCGGGAAGACCCTTAGCACAGATACGCAGTATTTT. Encoded protein: CASKSGKTLSTDTQYF.

The chain recombines TRBV29-1 with TRBJ1-3; 7 nucleotides align to TRBD1. This CDR3 contains 13 residues. Germline CDR1 SQVTM, CDR2 ANQGSEA. J gave up 3 bases and V 1 base, and 0 bases lay outside the gene matches. The CDR3 sequence: CSVEGTGGNTIYF. CDR3 bases: TGCAGCGTTGAAGGGACAGGTGGAAACACCATATATTTT.

In this sample, this clone turned up a few times. The chain joins TRBV30 to TRBJ1-3; D remains ambiguous. Trimming shortened V by 3 bases and J by 0 bases, and 12 bases separated the two germline ends. The CDR3 runs to 15 residues. CDR1 and CDR2 (germline): GTSNPN, SVGIG (reference sequence). The CDR3 sequence is CAWSHGVNSGNTIYF. For the CDR3, the DNA is TGTGCCTGGAGCCACGGGGTTAACTCTGGAAACACCATATATTTT.

This clone was seen a handful of times. The chain uses TRBV5-1 and TRBJ2-7, with D uncertain. Germline V gene sequence: CDR1 SGHRS, CDR2 YFSETQ. Trimming stripped 1 base from V and 2 bases from J, with 13 bases between. The CDR3 runs 15 residues. CDR3 nucleotides: TGCGCCAGCAGCTTGATGGGTAACGGAGCCTACGAGCAGTACTTC. Protein sequence: CASSLMGNGAYEQYF.

V and J are TRBV19 and TRBJ1-1; TRBD1 agrees at 11 bases. V gave up 9 bases and J gave up 4 bases; unmatched junction bases: 13. Germline V CDR1 and CDR2: LNHDA, SQIVND (reference sequence). The CDR3 extends over 16 amino acids. DNA of the CDR3: TGTGCCAGCAAGGCCTTAACGGGGACAGGGGGCACTGAAGCTTTCTTT. Translation gives CASKALTGTGGTEAFF. The complete variable domain, with remaining parts taken from reference TRBV19 and TRBJ1-1, reads DGGITQSPKYLFRKEGQNVTLSCEQNLNHDAMYWYRQDPGQGLRLIYYSQIVNDFQKGDIAEGYSVSREKKESFPLTVTSAQKNPTAFYLCASKALTGTGGTEAFFGQGTRLTVV.

This chain joins TRBV5-1 and TRBJ2-7; D possibly uses TRBD1 or TRBD2 (5 bases each). Trimming took 2 bases from V and 6 from J, leaving 15 bases between them. The CDR3 is 14 amino acids. Germline values: CDR1 SGHRS, CDR2 YFSETQ. The CDR3 sequence: CASSLTGTLGEQYF. In DNA form, the CDR3 reads TGCGCCAGCAGCTTAACCGGGACCCTGGGCGAGCAGTACTTC.

V usage is TRBV5-1 and J usage is TRBJ1-4; 8 positions agree with TRBD1. Germline V gene sequence: CDR1 SGHRS, CDR2 YFSETQ. The CDR3 spans 17 residues. Losses at the gene ends were 1 base for V and 4 bases for J; bases not matched to a gene: 9. In DNA form, the CDR3 reads TGCGCCAGCAGCTTGATAGGGGCGGACAGGGTTAATGAAAAACTGTTTTTT. It encodes CASSLIGADRVNEKLFF.

The chain employs TRBV6-5 and TRBJ2-7, with 7 bases fitting TRBD1. CDR1 MNHEY and CDR2 SVGAGI come from the germline V gene. CDR3 length: 14 residues. V lost 6 bases, J lost 3 bases, and 8 bases stayed unmatched. CDR3 region: CASRVQGLNYEQYF. In nucleotides, the CDR3 is TGTGCCAGCAGAGTACAGGGGCTGAACTACGAGCAGTACTTC.

V usage is TRBV5-5 and J usage is TRBJ1-4; D ambiguous. The CDR3 consists of 14 residues. Germline CDR1 SGHKS, CDR2 YYEKEE (reference sequence). V was cut by 0 bases and J by 3 bases, with 6 bases left in between. The DNA of the CDR3 is TGTGCCAGCAGCTTGGACCACGCTAATGAAAAACTGTTTTTT. This gives the protein CASSLDHANEKLFF.

V gene TRBV4-2 combines with J gene TRBJ2-3; a possible D gene is TRBD1 (5 bases). The V gene lost 4 bases and the J gene lost 5 bases, with 13 bases spanning the gap. The CDR3 spans 14 residues. CDR1 and CDR2 from the germline V gene are LGHNA and YNFKEQ. CDR3 coding DNA: TGTGCCAGCAGCCTTGACATGGGGCGAGATACGCAGTATTTT. Amino acid sequence: CASSLDMGRDTQYF.

This clone was observed once. The V call is TRBV11-1, the J call TRBJ2-7; 10 bases agree with TRBD1. Germline loops: CDR1 SGHAT, CDR2 FQDESV (reference sequence). Trimming cost V 3 bases and J 4 bases; bases outside gene matches: 6. CDR3 size: 15 residues. CDR3 DNA sequence: TGTGCCAGCAGCTTTTCCGGGACAGGGGTATACGAGCAGTACTTC. Protein sequence: CASSFSGTGVYEQYF.

This clone was detected only once. The rearrangement joins TRBV29-1 to TRBJ1-1; no clear D gene. Trimming shortened V by 3 bases and J by 1 base, and 9 bases separated the two germline ends. Germline V gene data show CDR1 as SQVTM and CDR2 as ANQGSEA. The CDR3 is 13 amino acids. The CDR3 coding sequence is TGCAGCGTTGAGGACCTCAAGAACACTGAAGCTTTCTTT. It translates to CSVEDLKNTEAFF. Full variable domain (outside the CDR3, taken from reference TRBV29-1 and TRBJ1-1): SAVISQKPSRDICQRGTSLTIQCQVDSQVTMMFWYRQQPGQSLTLIATANQGSEATYESGFVIDKFPISRPNLTFSTLTVSNMSPEDSSIYLCSVEDLKNTEAFFGQGTRLTVV.

This chain connects TRBV11-2 to TRBJ2-3; possible D gene TRBD2, 5 bases. The germline gives CDR1 SGHAT, CDR2 FQNNGV. CDR3 length: 14 residues. V was trimmed by 4 bases and J by 0 bases, leaving 8 bases between them. The CDR3 bases are TGTGCCAGCAGCTCATGGACTAGCACAGATACGCAGTATTTT. Residues: CASSSWTSTDTQYF.

This chain uses TRBV7-8 with TRBJ2-2; either TRBD1 or TRBD2 may fit D (5 bases each). Germline V CDR1 and CDR2: SGHVS, FQNEAQ. Trimming stripped 4 bases from V and 6 bases from J, with 15 bases between. The CDR3 contains 15 residues. In DNA form, the CDR3 reads TGTGCCAGCAGCTCTGTGGGGGTTAGTTCCGGGGAGCTGTTTTTT. Protein: CASSSVGVSSGELFF.

The chain combines TRBV19 with TRBJ2-5, with D perhaps being TRBD1 or TRBD2 (8 bases each). The V end lost 6 bases, the J end lost 4 bases, and 18 bases lay between the germline ends. The CDR3 has 15 residues. Germline CDR1 reads LNHDA; CDR2 reads SQIVND (reference sequence). DNA of the CDR3: TGTGCCAGTAGCATTAGCGGGACAGGCAGAGAGACCCAGTACTTC. Protein product: CASSISGTGRETQYF.

The chain employs TRBV6-1 and TRBJ2-3; 10 bases are shared with TRBD2. Germline lookup yields CDR1 MNHNS and CDR2 SASEGT. This CDR3 is built from 15 residues. V was clipped by 2 bases and J by 4 bases; unmatched bases: 3. CDR3 sequence reads: CASSELSGGADTQYF. For the CDR3, the DNA is TGTGCCAGCAGTGAATTAAGCGGGGGGGCAGATACGCAGTATTTT.

This clone has a handful of counts. This sequence joins TRBV19 and TRBJ1-1; D gene unclear. The germline V gene has CDR1 LNHDA and CDR2 SQIVND (reference sequence). The CDR3 consists of 13 residues. Trimming stripped 7 bases from V and 8 bases from J, with 17 bases between. The CDR3 reads CASKGWGAEEAFF. The CDR3 region has the DNA TGTGCCAGTAAGGGTTGGGGTGCTGAGGAAGCTTTCTTT.